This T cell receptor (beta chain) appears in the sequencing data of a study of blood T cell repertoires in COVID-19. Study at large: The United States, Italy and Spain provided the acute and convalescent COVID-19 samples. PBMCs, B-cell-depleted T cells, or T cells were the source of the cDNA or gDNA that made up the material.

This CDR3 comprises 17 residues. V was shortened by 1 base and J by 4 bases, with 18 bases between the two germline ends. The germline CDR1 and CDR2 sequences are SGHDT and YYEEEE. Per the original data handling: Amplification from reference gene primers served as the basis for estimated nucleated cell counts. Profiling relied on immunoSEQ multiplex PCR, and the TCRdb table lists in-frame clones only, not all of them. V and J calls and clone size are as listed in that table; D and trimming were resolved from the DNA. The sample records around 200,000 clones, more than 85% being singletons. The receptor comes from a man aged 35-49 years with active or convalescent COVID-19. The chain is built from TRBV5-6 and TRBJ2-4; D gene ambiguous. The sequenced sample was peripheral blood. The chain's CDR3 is CASSLRFTIDHKNIQYF. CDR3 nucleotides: TGTGCCAGCAGCTTGAGGTTTACTATAGACCATAAAAACATTCAGTACTTC.